One T cell receptor beta chain is described in this entry. Its target is not known. The data stem from a study of OX40 agonist ivuxolimab in advanced cancers. In the study overall: The study gave patients intravenous ivuxolimab at 0.01 to 10 mg/kg every 2 weeks. Partial response was recorded in three patients: one hepatocellular carcinoma and two cutaneous melanoma cases.

The germline V gene has CDR1 KGHSH and CDR2 LQKENI. Trimming removed 1 base from V and 0 bases from J, with 13 bases in between. This CDR3 region has 17 residues. Clones were sequenced by immunoSEQ multiplex PCR, and TCRdb holds only the in-frame ones, with some missing. The table lists just under 65,000 clones, 84% of them singletons. General study points: Undetermined was the antigen specificity of the expanded peripheral T cells. Relative to CD4+ cells, CD8+ T cells on average had more expanded clones.

The chain has TRBV18 and TRBJ1-3; tentative D call: TRBD1 (6 bases). Sequences were derived from CD4+ or CD8+ T cells sorted from blood, sampled in a trial of the OX40 agonist ivuxolimab. The source of this sequence is an adult with an advanced solid tumor such as melanoma, head and neck, liver or kidney cancer. CDR3 bases: TGTGCCAGCTCACCACGCACCGACAGGTCCTCTGGAAACACCATATATTTT. This sequence encodes CASSPRTDRSSGNTIYF.